This T cell receptor (beta chain) was sequenced for a study of cytomegalovirus exposure and HLA in healthy donors. Germline V lookup: CDR1 MRHNA, CDR2 SNTAGT. CDR3 length: 15 amino acids. V shed 4 bases, J shed 3 bases, and the junction held 4 bases outside the gene matches. In regard to this clone: Its antigen is undetermined.

Study-wide findings and caveats: A list of approximately 160 TCR beta chains associated with cytomegalovirus was given.

Produced via immunoSEQ multiplex PCR; TCRdb's table is partial and in-frame only. Of some 320,000 clones in the sample, about nine tenths were seen once. This clonotype was sampled from a woman aged 30 to 39 in good health and CMV-seropositive. The chain uses TRBV6-4 and TRBJ2-3; 10 nucleotides line up with TRBD2. The sample comprised PBMCs. The CDR3 DNA reads TGTGCCAGCAGTGCCGGGACTAGCGTGACAGATACGCAGTATTTT. This translates into CASSAGTSVTDTQYF.